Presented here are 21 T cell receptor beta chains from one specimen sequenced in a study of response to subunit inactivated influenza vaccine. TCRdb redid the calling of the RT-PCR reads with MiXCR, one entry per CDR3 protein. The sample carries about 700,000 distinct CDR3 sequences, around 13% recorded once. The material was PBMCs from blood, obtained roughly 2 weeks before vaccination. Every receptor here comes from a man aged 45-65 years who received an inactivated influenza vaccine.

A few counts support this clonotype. The CDR3 protein is CASSQTSGRGIYNEQFF. CDR3 in DNA: TGTGCCAGCAGCCAGACTAGCGGGAGAGGAATATACAATGAGCAGTTCTTC. The chain is built from TRBV28 and TRBJ2-1; 12 bases agree with TRBD2. The length of the CDR3 is 17 residues. The trim removed 6 bases at V and 4 bases at J, leaving 10 bases unmatched. Per germline, CDR1 MDHEN and CDR2 SYDVKM.

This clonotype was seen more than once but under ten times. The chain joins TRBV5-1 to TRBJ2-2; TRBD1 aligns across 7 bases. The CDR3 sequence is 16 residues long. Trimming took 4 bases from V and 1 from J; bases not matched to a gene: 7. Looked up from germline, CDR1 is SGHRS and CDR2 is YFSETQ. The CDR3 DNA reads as TGCGCCAGCAGCCCCGGTAGGACAGGGAACACCGGGGAGCTGTTTTTT. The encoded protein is CASSPGRTGNTGELFF.

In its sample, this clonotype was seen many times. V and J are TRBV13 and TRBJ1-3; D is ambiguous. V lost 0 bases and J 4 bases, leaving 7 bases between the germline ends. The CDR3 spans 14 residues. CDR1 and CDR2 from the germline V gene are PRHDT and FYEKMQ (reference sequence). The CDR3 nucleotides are TGTGCCAGCAGCTTAGGGACATTCGGAAACACCATATATTTT. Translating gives CASSLGTFGNTIYF.

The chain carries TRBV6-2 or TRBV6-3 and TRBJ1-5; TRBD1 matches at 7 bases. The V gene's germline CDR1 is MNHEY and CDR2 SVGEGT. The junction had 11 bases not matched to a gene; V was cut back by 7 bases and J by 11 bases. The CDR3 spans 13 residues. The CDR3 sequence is CASTPFGTATQHF. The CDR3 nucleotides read TGTGCCAGCACCCCTTTCGGGACAGCCACCCAGCATTTT.

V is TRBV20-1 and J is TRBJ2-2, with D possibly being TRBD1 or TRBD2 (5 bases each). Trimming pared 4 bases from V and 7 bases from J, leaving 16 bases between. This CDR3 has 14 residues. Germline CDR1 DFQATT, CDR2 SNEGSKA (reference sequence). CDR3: CSATSVEGNGELFF. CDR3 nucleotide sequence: TGCAGTGCTACCTCAGTCGAGGGGAACGGGGAGCTGTTTTTT.

The CDR3 nucleotides read TGTGCCAGCAGCTTTGACAGGGTGGATGGCTACACCTTC. Encoded protein: CASSFDRVDGYTF. V and J are TRBV7-9 and TRBJ1-2; 7 positions agree with TRBD1. CDR3 length equals 13 residues. Losses at the gene ends were 3 bases for V and 6 bases for J; bases not matched to a gene: 4. Germline lookup yields CDR1 SEHNR and CDR2 FQNEAQ (reference sequence).

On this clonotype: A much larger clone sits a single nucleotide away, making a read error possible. CDR3 in amino acids: CASSVLSGELFF. CDR3 bases: TGTGCCAGCAGCGTACTCTCCGGGGAGCTGTTTTTT. The rearrangement joins TRBV9 to TRBJ2-2, with D unresolved. Germline CDR1 reads SGDLS; CDR2 reads YYNGEE. The CDR3 contains 12 residues. Trimming took 1 base from V and 6 from J, leaving 4 bases between them.

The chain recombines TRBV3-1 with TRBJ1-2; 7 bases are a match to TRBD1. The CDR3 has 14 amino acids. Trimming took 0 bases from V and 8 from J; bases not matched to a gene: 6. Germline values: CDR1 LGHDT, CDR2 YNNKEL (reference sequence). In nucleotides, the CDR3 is TGTGCCAGCAGCCAAGAAGTAGGGGGCTTGGGCTACACCTTC. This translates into CASSQEVGGLGYTF.

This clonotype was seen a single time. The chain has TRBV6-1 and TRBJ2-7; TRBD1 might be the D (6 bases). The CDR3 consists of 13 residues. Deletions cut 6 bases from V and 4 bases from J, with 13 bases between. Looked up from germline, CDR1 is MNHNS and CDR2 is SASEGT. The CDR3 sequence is CASRIQGWYEQYF. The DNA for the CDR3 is TGTGCCAGCAGAATACAGGGATGGTACGAGCAGTACTTC.

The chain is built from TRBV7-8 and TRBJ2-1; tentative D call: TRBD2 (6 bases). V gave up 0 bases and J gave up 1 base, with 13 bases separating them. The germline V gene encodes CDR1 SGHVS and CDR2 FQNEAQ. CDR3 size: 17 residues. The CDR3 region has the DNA TGTGCCAGCAGCTTAGCATCGGGGGAGGCATCCTACAATGAGCAGTTCTTC. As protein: CASSLASGEASYNEQFF. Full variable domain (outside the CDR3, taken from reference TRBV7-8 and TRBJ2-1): GAGVSQSPRYKVAKRGQDVALRCDPISGHVSLFWYQQALGQGPEFLTYFQNEAQLDKSGLPSDRFFAERPEGSVSTLKIQRTQQEDSAVYLCASSLASGEASYNEQFFGPGTRLTVL.

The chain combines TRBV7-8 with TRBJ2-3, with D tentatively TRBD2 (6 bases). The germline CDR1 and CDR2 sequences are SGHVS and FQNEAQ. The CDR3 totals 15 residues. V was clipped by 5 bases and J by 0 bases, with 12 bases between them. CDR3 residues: CASSNLAVSTDTQYF. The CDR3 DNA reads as TGTGCCAGCAGCAATTTAGCGGTTAGCACAGATACGCAGTATTTT.

The CDR3 region has the DNA TGTGCCAGCAGTGAATTCGCTAGCGGGATCCACGAGCAGTACTTC. It codes for CASSEFASGIHEQYF. This chain connects TRBV25-1 to TRBJ2-7, with 9 bases aligning to TRBD2. Germline values: CDR1 MGHDK, CDR2 SYGVNS. CDR3 length: 15 amino acids. Trimming cost V 1 base and J 5 bases; bases outside gene matches: 6.

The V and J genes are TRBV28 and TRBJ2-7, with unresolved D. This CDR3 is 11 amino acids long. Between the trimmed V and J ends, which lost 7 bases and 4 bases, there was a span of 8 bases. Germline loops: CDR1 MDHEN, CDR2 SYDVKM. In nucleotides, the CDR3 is TGTGCCAGCAAAACACGATACGAGCAGTACTTC. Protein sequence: CASKTRYEQYF.

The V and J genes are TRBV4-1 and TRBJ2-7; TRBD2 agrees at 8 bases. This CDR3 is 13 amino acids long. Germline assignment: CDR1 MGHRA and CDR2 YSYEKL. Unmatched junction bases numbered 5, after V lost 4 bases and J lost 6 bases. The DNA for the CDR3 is TGCGCCAGCAGCCGTCTGCGGGGGGCCGAGCAGTACTTC. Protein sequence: CASSRLRGAEQYF.

CDR3 sequence: CASSLVAVVYNEQFF. The DNA of the CDR3 is TGTGCCAGCAGCTTGGTAGCGGTTGTCTACAATGAGCAGTTCTTC. The V gene is TRBV5-6, the J gene TRBJ2-1; D is possibly TRBD2 (6 bases). V gave up 0 bases and J gave up 3 bases, with 10 bases separating them. CDR1 and CDR2 from the germline V gene are SGHDT and YYEEEE. The CDR3 totals 15 residues.

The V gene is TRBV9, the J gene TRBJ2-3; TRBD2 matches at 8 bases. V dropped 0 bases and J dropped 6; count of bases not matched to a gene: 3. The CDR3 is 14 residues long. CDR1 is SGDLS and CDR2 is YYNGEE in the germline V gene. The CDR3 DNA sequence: TGTGCCAGCAGCGTAGCGGGAGGGTTGGATACGCAGTATTTT. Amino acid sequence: CASSVAGGLDTQYF.

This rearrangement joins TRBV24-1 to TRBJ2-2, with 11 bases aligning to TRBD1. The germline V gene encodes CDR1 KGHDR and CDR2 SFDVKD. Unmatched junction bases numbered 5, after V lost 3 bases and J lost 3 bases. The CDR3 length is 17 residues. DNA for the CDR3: TGTGCCACCAGTGATCCGGACAGGGGGCCGTACACCGGGGAGCTGTTTTTT. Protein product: CATSDPDRGPYTGELFF.

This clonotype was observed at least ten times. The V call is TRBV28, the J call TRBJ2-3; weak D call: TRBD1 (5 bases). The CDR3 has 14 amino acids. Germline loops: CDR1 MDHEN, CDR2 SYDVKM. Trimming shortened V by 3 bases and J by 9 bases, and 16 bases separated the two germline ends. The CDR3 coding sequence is TGTGCCAGCAGTTTCGGGTCACGCCAGGGCACGCAGTATTTT. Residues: CASSFGSRQGTQYF.

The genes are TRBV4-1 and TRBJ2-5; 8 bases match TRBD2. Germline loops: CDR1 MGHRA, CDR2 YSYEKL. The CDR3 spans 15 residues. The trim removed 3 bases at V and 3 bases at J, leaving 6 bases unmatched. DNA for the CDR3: TGCGCCAGCAGCCATCCAGCGGGGGTGAAAGAGACCCAGTACTTC. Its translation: CASSHPAGVKETQYF.

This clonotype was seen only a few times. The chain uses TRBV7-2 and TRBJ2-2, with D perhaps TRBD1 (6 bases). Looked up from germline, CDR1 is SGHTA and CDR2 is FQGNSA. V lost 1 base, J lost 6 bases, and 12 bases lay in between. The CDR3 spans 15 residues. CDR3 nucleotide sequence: TGTGCCAGCAGCTTAGTTGGGGGCACCCCCGGGGAGCTGTTTTTT. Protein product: CASSLVGGTPGELFF.

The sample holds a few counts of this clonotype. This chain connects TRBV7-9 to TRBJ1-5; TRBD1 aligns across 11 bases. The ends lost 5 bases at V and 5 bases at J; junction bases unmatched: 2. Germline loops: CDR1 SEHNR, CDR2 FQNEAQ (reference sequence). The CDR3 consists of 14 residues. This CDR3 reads CASSRGQGDQPQHF. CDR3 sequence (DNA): TGTGCCAGCAGCAGGGGACAGGGGGATCAGCCCCAGCATTTT. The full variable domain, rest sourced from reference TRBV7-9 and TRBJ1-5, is DTGVSQNPRHKITKRGQNVTFRCDPISEHNRLYWYRQTLGQGPEFLTYFQNEAQLEKSRLLSDRFSAERPKGSFSTLEIQRTEQGDSAMYLCASSRGQGDQPQHFGDGTRLSIL.